This TCR beta chain emerged from a study of shared clonotypes between healthy human individuals. Study-wide background: A donor's plate count was three for CD4 naive and three for CD4 memory; CD8 naive had two and CD8 memory one. Study conclusions and caveats: The genetic and exposure-history diversity represented was limited by few donors.

CD45RO-negative CD8 cells positively selected for CCR7 made up the naive population, which excluded terminally differentiated effector memory CD45RA+ cells. Healthy HIV-negative adults without recent acute infections or vaccinations served as donors. Sorted-subset replicate PCR reactions were performed with approximately 190 ng DNA, corresponding to roughly 30,000 T cell genomes. Sequenced by immunoSEQ multiplex PCR; TCRdb stores in-frame clones only, minus some. The repertoire has 2 million to 2.5 million clones, about 93% of them found once; the top ten carry around 1.7%. On this clone: Its antigen remains unknown. This same CDR3 is encoded by further DNA sequences in the sample.

The sample taken for sequencing was naive CD8+ T cells from PBMCs. The sequence derives from a man aged 18-30 years in good health. Some clones in this sample may be carry-over from other donors' samples.

CDR3: CASSVRDRGYEQYF. The CDR3 nucleotides are TGTGCCAGCAGCGTAAGGGACAGGGGCTACGAGCAGTACTTC. The chain recombines TRBV9 with TRBJ2-7, with 10 bases identical to TRBD1. The germline V gene has CDR1 SGDLS and CDR2 YYNGEE. J lost 3 bases, V lost 1 base, and 1 base had no gene match. The CDR3 has 14 residues. The full variable domain, in which reference TRBV9 and TRBJ2-7 provide the parts outside the CDR3, is DSGVTQTPKHLITATGQRVTLRCSPRSGDLSVYWYQQSLDQGLQFLIQYYNGEERAKGNILERFSAQQFPDLHSELNLSSLELGDSALYFCASSVRDRGYEQYFGPGTRLTVT.